The 29 T cell receptor beta chains reported below all come from one sample, sequenced in a study of blood T cell repertoires in COVID-19. Only in-frame clones appear in the TCRdb table, and some are missing; sequencing was by immunoSEQ multiplex PCR. The sample lists roughly 65,000 clones, about 88% occurring once. Material: peripheral blood. These receptor sequences come from a man in his sixties with acute or convalescent COVID-19.

The V and J genes are TRBV10-3 and TRBJ1-1; 9 bases map to TRBD1. The V gene's germline CDR1 is ENHRY and CDR2 SYGVKD. V shed 6 bases and J 11 bases; nucleotides not matched to a gene: 13. The CDR3 is 14 residues long. Here the CDR3 DNA reads TGTGCCATCAGGGGGACAGGGAACTCACCCTTTGCTTTCTTT. It translates to CAIRGTGNSPFAFF.

The V and J genes are TRBV27 and TRBJ1-2, with 10 bases fitting TRBD1. The V gene's germline CDR1 is MNHEY and CDR2 SMNVEV (reference sequence). V trimming: 5 bases; J trimming: 4 bases; junction bases outside the gene matches: 4. The CDR3 contains 14 residues. CDR3 amino acids: CASSKDRGGYGYTF. CDR3 DNA sequence: TGTGCCAGCAGTAAGGACAGGGGGGGCTATGGCTACACCTTC.

The CDR3 reads CAWSVSPSMTEAFF. The CDR3 coding sequence is TGTGCCTGGAGTGTAAGCCCGAGTATGACTGAAGCTTTCTTT. The rearrangement joins TRBV30 to TRBJ1-1; D remains unclear. Germline V gene data show CDR1 as GTSNPN and CDR2 as SVGIG (reference sequence). The CDR3 sequence is 14 residues long. The V and J ends lost 0 bases and 5 bases respectively, with 13 bases between them.

J is TRBJ1-1 and V is TRBV10-3, with no clear D. Germline V CDR1 and CDR2: ENHRY, SYGVKD. This CDR3 region has 13 residues. The germline V and J ends were trimmed by 7 bases and 1 base, with 10 bases remaining between them. The CDR3 here is CAIKGASNTEAFF. The CDR3 coding sequence is TGTGCCATCAAGGGAGCATCGAACACTGAAGCTTTCTTT.

The chain recombines TRBV29-1 with TRBJ2-3, with a weak D call TRBD1 (6 bases). Trimming stripped 6 bases from V and 0 bases from J, with 25 bases between. Germline CDR1 SQVTM, CDR2 ANQGSEA. The CDR3 has 18 amino acids. CDR3: CSVLGALSPRSSTDTQYF. DNA of the CDR3: TGCAGCGTCCTGGGGGCTCTATCGCCTCGAAGTAGCACAGATACGCAGTATTTT.

The rearrangement joins TRBV10-2 to TRBJ1-2; weak D call: TRBD1 (6 bases). The V gene lost 4 bases and the J gene lost 2 bases, with 11 bases spanning the gap. Per the germline V gene, CDR1 is WSHSY and CDR2 is SAAADI. The CDR3 has 14 amino acids. In DNA form, the CDR3 reads TGCGCCAGCAGTGGGACAGTACTCAACTATGGCTACACCTTC. Residues: CASSGTVLNYGYTF.

The rearrangement uses TRBV6-5 and TRBJ1-4, with D perhaps TRBD1 (6 bases). Germline assignment: CDR1 MNHEY and CDR2 SVGAGI. V dropped 6 bases and J dropped 8 bases, with 16 bases sitting between them. This CDR3 has 14 residues. The CDR3 reads CASSQGGGGEKLFF. CDR3 DNA: TGTGCCAGCAGCCAGGGAGGGGGGGGAGAAAAACTGTTTTTT.

The chain couples TRBV9 to TRBJ2-2, with 10 bases matching TRBD1. The CDR3 is 15 residues long. J lost 4 bases, V lost 4 bases, and 4 bases had no gene match. The germline V gene encodes CDR1 SGDLS and CDR2 YYNGEE. CDR3 sequence (DNA): TGTGCCAGCAGCCCTGGGACAGGGGCCACCGGGGAGCTGTTTTTT. Translating gives CASSPGTGATGELFF.

The rearrangement joins TRBV5-1 to TRBJ2-2; D remains ambiguous. The CDR3 runs 15 residues. The germline gives CDR1 SGHRS, CDR2 YFSETQ. Trimming took off 1 base at V and 0 bases at J, with 7 bases between the two ends. The CDR3 nucleotides read TGCGCCAGCAGCTTGAAATATCCGAACACCGGGGAGCTGTTTTTT. Protein product: CASSLKYPNTGELFF. Full variable domain (outside the CDR3, taken from reference TRBV5-1 and TRBJ2-2): KAGVTQTPRYLIKTRGQQVTLSCSPISGHRSVSWYQQTPGQGLQFLFEYFSETQRNKGNFPGRFSGRQFSNSRSEMNVSTLELGDSALYLCASSLKYPNTGELFFGEGSRLTVL.

This sequence joins TRBV7-2 and TRBJ2-1; possibly TRBD1 for D (5 bases). The length of the CDR3 is 13 residues. Trimming took 0 bases from V and 8 from J, leaving 8 bases between them. In germline, CDR1 is SGHTA, CDR2 FQGNSA. The CDR3, as DNA: TGTGCCAGCAGCTTAGCGACAGTCGATGAGCAGTTCTTC. Translating gives CASSLATVDEQFF.

The chain combines TRBV30 with TRBJ1-4; D call uncertain. CDR1 GTSNPN and CDR2 SVGIG come from the germline V gene (reference sequence). V was pared by 0 bases and J by 0 bases, with 14 bases between. The CDR3 has 17 residues. CDR3 protein: CAWSVRMVGATNEKLFF. In nucleotides, the CDR3 is TGTGCCTGGAGTGTACGAATGGTCGGAGCAACTAATGAAAAACTGTTTTTT.

The gene calls are TRBV27 and TRBJ2-7, with D uncertain. CDR1 MNHEY and CDR2 SMNVEV come from the germline V gene (reference sequence). V lost 2 bases, J lost 3 bases, and 8 bases lay in between. The CDR3 has 13 amino acids. The CDR3 sequence: CASSLSTFYEQYF. For the CDR3, the DNA is TGTGCCAGCAGTTTAAGCACCTTCTACGAGCAGTACTTC.

The CDR3 loop is CASSVRSSPGELFF. The CDR3 bases are TGTGCCAGCAGCGTGAGATCAAGTCCCGGGGAGCTGTTTTTT. The chain combines TRBV9 with TRBJ2-2; D ambiguous. From germline, CDR1 is SGDLS and CDR2 YYNGEE. The CDR3 length is 14 residues. Trimming removed 2 bases at V and 6 bases at J, with 11 bases between.

The J gene is TRBJ1-1, the V gene TRBV6-6, with D possibly matching TRBD1 (6 bases). The CDR3 is 14 amino acids. Germline V gives CDR1 MNHNY, CDR2 SVGAGI (reference sequence). V gave up 4 bases and J gave up 4 bases, with 13 bases separating them. The CDR3 DNA sequence: TGTGCCAGCAGTTCCCATCTAGGGGGCACTGAAGCTTTCTTT. Residues: CASSSHLGGTEAFF.

The rearrangement uses TRBV7-2 and TRBJ2-1, with 9 bases fitting TRBD1. The CDR3 is 15 residues long. Germline-derived CDR1 and CDR2 are SGHTA and FQGNSA. The junction had 2 bases not matched to a gene; V was cut back by 5 bases and J by 0 bases. In DNA form, the CDR3 reads TGTGCCAGCAGCCTGGGACAGGGCTCCTACAATGAGCAGTTCTTC. This encodes CASSLGQGSYNEQFF.

This chain uses TRBV6-5 with TRBJ1-5; TRBD1 is a possible D gene (6 bases). The germline V gene encodes CDR1 MNHEY and CDR2 SVGAGI. This CDR3 comprises 14 residues. V was trimmed by 6 bases and J by 3 bases, leaving 12 bases between them. CDR3 bases: TGTGCCAGCAGACGAACAGGGTTCAATCAGCCCCAGCATTTT. This sequence encodes CASRRTGFNQPQHF.

The chain is built from TRBV7-9 and TRBJ2-2, with D uncertain. CDR1 is SEHNR and CDR2 is FQNEAQ in the germline V gene (reference sequence). The CDR3 totals 13 residues. V lost 7 bases, J lost 4 bases, and 10 bases lay in between. CDR3 DNA: TGTGCCAGCACCTACGGAGTCACCGGGGAGCTGTTTTTT. Its protein is CASTYGVTGELFF.

J is TRBJ1-2 and V is TRBV27, with D tentatively TRBD1 (6 bases). Trimming took 5 bases from V and 6 from J, leaving 13 bases between them. The CDR3 spans 13 residues. Germline V CDR1 and CDR2: MNHEY, SMNVEV (reference sequence). The CDR3 loop reads CASSEQGTNGYTF. DNA for the CDR3: TGTGCCAGCAGTGAGCAGGGGACAAATGGCTACACCTTC.

J is TRBJ1-1 and V is TRBV7-3; a possible D gene is TRBD1 (5 bases). The germline V and J ends were trimmed by 8 bases and 0 bases, with 10 bases remaining between them. The CDR3 has 13 amino acids. The germline V gene has CDR1 SGHTA and CDR2 FQGTGA. CDR3 nucleotides: TGTGCCAGCGGGGGGAGGCTGAACACTGAAGCTTTCTTT. Translating it yields CASGGRLNTEAFF.

The rearrangement uses TRBV9 and TRBJ1-6, with TRBD1 identical over 7 bases. CDR3 length equals 16 residues. Germline lookup yields CDR1 SGDLS and CDR2 YYNGEE. The V gene end was trimmed by 0 bases and the J gene end by 8 bases; junction bases not matched to a gene: 8. The CDR3 loop is CASSVGLQGVDSPLHF. CDR3 sequence (DNA): TGTGCCAGCAGCGTAGGGCTTCAGGGGGTTGATTCACCCCTCCACTTT.

The V gene is TRBV12-3 or TRBV12-4, the J gene TRBJ2-7; 10 bases map to TRBD1. The CDR3 covers 13 residues. The V and J ends lost 6 bases and 9 bases, in that order; junction bases with no gene match: 8. The CDR3 bases are TGTGCCAGCAGCCGGGACAGGGGCCGGGGGCAGTACTTC. Protein: CASSRDRGRGQYF.

The V gene is TRBV5-8, the J gene TRBJ1-2, with 10 bases lining up with TRBD1. The V segment lost 3 bases and the J segment 8 bases; nucleotides outside the gene matches: 4. The CDR3 runs to 13 residues. Germline lookup yields CDR1 SGHTS and CDR2 YDEGEE. CDR3 bases: TGTGCCAGCAGCTACCGGACAGGGGGAGGCTACACCTTC. This encodes CASSYRTGGGYTF.

About this clone: Within the sample, other DNA sequences also encode this same CDR3. The chain is built from TRBV9 and TRBJ2-2; D perhaps matches TRBD1 (7 bases). The V gene lost 0 bases and the J gene lost 5 bases, with 11 bases spanning the gap. The CDR3 contains 15 residues. Germline assignment: CDR1 SGDLS and CDR2 YYNGEE. The CDR3 is CASSVGQGGTGELFF. The CDR3 DNA sequence: TGTGCCAGCAGCGTAGGGCAGGGGGGAACCGGGGAGCTGTTTTTT.

The rearrangement uses TRBV19 and TRBJ1-5; D may be TRBD1 (6 bases). Looked up from germline, CDR1 is LNHDA and CDR2 is SQIVND (reference sequence). V lost 5 bases and J lost 7, with 21 bases in between. The CDR3 is 16 amino acids. CDR3 nucleotides: TGTGCCAGTAGTCTCAACCCGACAGGAGGAGGACAGCCCCAGCATTTT. Its translation: CASSLNPTGGGQPQHF.

The chain uses TRBV7-9 and TRBJ1-1, with TRBD1 identical over 10 bases. There are 14 residues in the CDR3. CDR1 and CDR2 (germline): SEHNR, FQNEAQ (reference sequence). The V gene end was trimmed by 5 bases and the J gene end by 11 bases; junction bases not matched to a gene: 11. The CDR3, as DNA: TGTGCCAGCAGCCCCCGGGTATCGGGACAGGGGGCTTTCTTT. The encoded protein is CASSPRVSGQGAFF.

The V and J genes are TRBV10-3 and TRBJ2-7, with 9 bases lining up with TRBD2. Germline-derived CDR1 and CDR2 are ENHRY and SYGVKD. CDR3 size: 14 residues. J gave up 0 bases and V 4 bases, and 1 base lay outside the gene matches. The CDR3 sequence is CAISGTSDSYEQYF. The CDR3 region has the DNA TGTGCCATCAGTGGGACTAGCGACTCCTACGAGCAGTACTTC.

The chain recombines TRBV30 with TRBJ2-5; D remains unclear. Trimming left V 0 bases short and J 5 bases short, with 4 bases between. CDR1 and CDR2 from the germline V gene are GTSNPN and SVGIG (reference sequence). This CDR3 comprises 11 residues. The CDR3 region has the DNA TGTGCCTGGAGTGTTCGGGAGACCCAGTACTTC. It is translated as CAWSVRETQYF.

The V call is TRBV11-2, the J call TRBJ2-5; TRBD1 agrees at 8 bases. V shed 5 bases and J 3 bases; nucleotides not matched to a gene: 5. This CDR3 comprises 14 residues. CDR1 and CDR2 (germline): SGHAT, FQNNGV. The CDR3 coding sequence is TGTGCCAGCAGCCAGCAGGGGGCTAAAGAGACCCAGTACTTC. Its protein product is CASSQQGAKETQYF.

The J gene is TRBJ1-5, the V gene TRBV6-5; 8 bases align to TRBD1. V was clipped by 6 bases and J by 5 bases; unmatched bases: 9. The germline V gene has CDR1 MNHEY and CDR2 SVGAGI. This CDR3 is built from 15 residues. CDR3 coding DNA: TGTGCCAGCAGACAGGACAGGGACAGCGATCAGCCCCAGCATTTT. This translates into CASRQDRDSDQPQHF.